The clone carrying this T cell receptor (beta chain) was counted ten times or more. This sample stems from a study of blood T cells in healthy people across ages. A J-beta primer mix and a sample-barcoded 5' primer were used in a second PCR of roughly 6 to 11 cycles. TCRdb processed the 5' RACE reads anew with MiXCR; each CDR3 protein has one entry. The sample holds around 1,800,000 distinct CDR3 sequences, about two fifths seen once. Trimming cost V 7 bases and J 3 bases, with 12 bases left between them. The CDR3 runs 14 residues. This receptor was obtained from a human donor in good health. The J gene is TRBJ2-2, the V gene TRBV12-3 or TRBV12-4, with a possible D match to TRBD2 (5 bases). The sequenced sample was blood. CDR3 amino acids: CASTDGGYTGELFF. The CDR3 nucleotides are TGTGCCAGCACAGACGGAGGATACACCGGGGAGCTGTTTTTT.